This paragraph covers one T cell receptor (beta chain) sequence. Its antigen is currently unknown. The data were taken from a study of cytomegalovirus exposure and HLA in healthy donors. Regarding the study as a whole: The classifier reportedly diagnosed cytomegalovirus status with high sensitivity and specificity.

Profiled with immunoSEQ multiplex PCR; TCRdb holds only in-frame clones, not every one. Of more than 95,000 clones in the sample, approximately 90% were seen once. The V gene lost 6 bases and the J gene lost 3 bases, with 11 bases spanning the gap. CDR1 and CDR2 from the germline V gene are MRHNA and SNTAGT. The CDR3 contains 13 residues. The sequence was collected from a man younger than 35 in good health and CMV-seropositive. The rearrangement links TRBV6-4 to TRBJ1-2, with a tentative D call TRBD1 (6 bases). The sequenced sample was PBMCs. CDR3 in DNA: TGTGCCAGCAGCCGGGGGGCGGACTATGGCTACACCTTC. Encoded protein: CASSRGADYGYTF.